These 14 T cell receptor beta chains came from one sample sequenced in a study of blood T cell repertoires in COVID-19. Profiled with immunoSEQ multiplex PCR; TCRdb holds only in-frame clones, not every one. Here the sample spans some 100,000 clones, roughly nine tenths being singletons. Sequencing used peripheral blood. The receptors were sampled from a man aged 50-59 years with acute or convalescent COVID-19.

V gene TRBV30 combines with J gene TRBJ1-1, with D possibly TRBD1 on 5 matching bases. With 3 bases removed from V and 6 bases from J, the gap between germline ends came to 17 bases. The CDR3 is made up of 14 amino acids. Germline lookup yields CDR1 GTSNPN and CDR2 SVGIG (reference sequence). The CDR3 nucleotides read TGTGCCTGGAGGAAAGGGGCCGGTCCGGCTGAAGCTTTCTTT. Translated, it gives CAWRKGAGPAEAFF.

V and J are TRBV23-1 and TRBJ2-7, with D perhaps TRBD1 (5 bases). TRBV23-1 is known as an ORF, though its function is uncertain. V was pared by 8 bases and J by 0 bases, with 14 bases between. The CDR3 runs 14 residues. DNA of the CDR3: TGCGCCAGCGCCCTCGAGGACAACTCCTACGAGCAGTACTTC. Its translation: CASALEDNSYEQYF.

The chain has TRBV7-9 and TRBJ1-4; TRBD1 is a possible D gene (5 bases). The V and J ends lost 5 bases and 4 bases respectively, with 14 bases between them. The germline V gene has CDR1 SEHNR and CDR2 FQNEAQ (reference sequence). The length of the CDR3 is 15 residues. The CDR3 sequence is CASSIRQSDNEKLFF. CDR3 in DNA: TGTGCCAGCAGCATAAGACAGAGTGATAATGAAAAACTGTTTTTT.

This chain links TRBV18 with TRBJ2-3; TRBD2 aligns across 7 bases. J gave up 4 bases and V 4 bases, and 11 bases lay outside the gene matches. The germline CDR1 and CDR2 sequences are KGHSH and LQKENI. The CDR3 covers 16 residues. Here the CDR3 reads CASSQPGLSPPDTQYF. The CDR3 DNA reads TGTGCCAGCTCACAACCGGGACTAAGTCCTCCAGATACGCAGTATTTT. Combining the CDR3 with reference TRBV18 and TRBJ2-3 gives the whole variable domain NAGVMQNPRHLVRRRGQEARLRCSPMKGHSHVYWYRQLPEEGLKFMVYLQKENIIDESGMPKERFSAEFPKEGPSILRIQQVVRGDSAAYFCASSQPGLSPPDTQYFGPGTRLTVL.

This chain connects TRBV9 to TRBJ2-3; 12 positions agree with TRBD2. The CDR3 contains 13 residues. Germline assignment: CDR1 SGDLS and CDR2 YYNGEE. V shed 7 bases and J 3 bases; nucleotides not matched to a gene: 0. Written as DNA, the CDR3 is TGTGCCAGCGGGACTAGCGGGACAGATACGCAGTATTTT. Amino acids: CASGTSGTDTQYF.

The chain employs TRBV6-1 and TRBJ2-3; possibly TRBD2 for D (5 bases). Germline V lookup: CDR1 MNHNS, CDR2 SASEGT. The CDR3 loop spans 14 amino acids. Trimming removed 6 bases from V and 4 bases from J, with 14 bases in between. Written as DNA, the CDR3 is TGTGCCAGCAGATCTACGGGAATGGCAGATACGCAGTATTTT. Protein product: CASRSTGMADTQYF.

V and J are TRBV14 and TRBJ1-2; maybe TRBD1 (6 bases). Trimming shortened V by 4 bases and J by 0 bases, and 9 bases separated the two germline ends. The CDR3 has 14 residues. Germline CDR1 is SGHDN and CDR2 is FVKESK. The CDR3 DNA sequence: TGTGCCAGCAGCCCGACAGGAGCTAACTATGGCTACACCTTC. Encoded protein: CASSPTGANYGYTF.

This chain connects TRBV19 to TRBJ1-6, with 8 bases lining up with TRBD1. The CDR3 loop spans 14 amino acids. V dropped 3 bases and J dropped 6; count of bases not matched to a gene: 1. Germline V gene sequence: CDR1 LNHDA, CDR2 SQIVND (reference sequence). The CDR3 DNA sequence: TGTGCCAGTAGTATGACAGGGGTTAATTCACCCCTCCACTTT. Its translation is CASSMTGVNSPLHF.

The CDR3 DNA is TGTGCCAGCAGCTTACCCCAAGATACTGCGCTGGCCCAGTACTTC. Encoded protein: CASSLPQDTALAQYF. The chain joins TRBV11-3 to TRBJ2-5; no clear D gene. V dropped 2 bases and J dropped 9 bases, with 19 bases sitting between them. The CDR3 contains 15 residues. The germline CDR1 and CDR2 sequences are SGHNT and YENEEA.

The V and J genes are TRBV25-1 and TRBJ1-1; the match to TRBD1 covers 7 bases. This CDR3 spans 13 amino acids. V trimming: 6 bases; J trimming: 3 bases; junction bases outside the gene matches: 4. Germline V gene lookup returns CDR1 MGHDK and CDR2 SYGVNS. The CDR3 loop reads CASRMTGYTEAFF. DNA of the CDR3: TGTGCCAGCAGGATGACAGGGTACACTGAAGCTTTCTTT.

The rearrangement uses TRBV18 and TRBJ1-2; D gene uncertain. The V and J ends lost 3 bases and 7 bases respectively, with 9 bases between them. The CDR3 has 12 amino acids. Per germline, CDR1 KGHSH and CDR2 LQKENI. The CDR3 reads CASSPTAGGYTF. As DNA, the CDR3 is TGTGCCAGCTCACCTACAGCTGGTGGCTACACCTTC.

The chain has TRBV7-9 and TRBJ2-1, with 14 bases identical to TRBD2. The V and J ends lost 5 bases and 7 bases, in that order; junction bases with no gene match: 7. CDR3 length: 16 residues. In germline, CDR1 is SEHNR, CDR2 FQNEAQ (reference sequence). The CDR3: CASSMGTSGSGNEQFF. The CDR3 DNA reads TGTGCCAGCAGCATGGGGACTAGCGGGAGTGGAAATGAGCAGTTCTTC.

The J gene is TRBJ1-2, the V gene TRBV6-9; the D gene is possibly TRBD1 (5 bases). Germline lookup yields CDR1 MNHGY and CDR2 SVAAGI. This CDR3 is 13 amino acids long. Trimming removed 7 bases from V and 4 bases from J, with 13 bases in between. CDR3 region: CASNGGTFYGYTF. CDR3 bases: TGTGCCAGCAATGGGGGGACCTTCTATGGCTACACCTTC.

The J gene is TRBJ2-7, the V gene TRBV10-3; D gene ambiguous. The CDR3 length is 12 residues. Germline CDR1 ENHRY, CDR2 SYGVKD. V lost 3 bases, J lost 0 bases, and 3 bases lay in between. CDR3 sequence (DNA): TGTGCCATCAGTGACAGCTCCTACGAGCAGTACTTC. This codes for CAISDSSYEQYF.